The 20 T cell receptor beta chains reported below all come from one sample, sequenced in a study of T cell changes during pregnancy in multiple sclerosis. The repertoire was sequenced with immunoSEQ multiplex PCR; TCRdb's copy has only in-frame clones and lacks some. This sample has 20,000 or so clones, with about 92% found just once. Sample: CD8+ T cells from peripheral blood mononuclear cells, taken in the third trimester of pregnancy. The receptors shown here come from a female donor in good health, enrolled as a control in a pregnancy study.

The rearrangement joins TRBV15 to TRBJ1-5; the D gene is possibly TRBD1 (5 bases). Per germline, CDR1 LNHNV and CDR2 YYDKDF (reference sequence). The ends were cut back, 1 base at V and 0 bases at J, with 13 bases in the middle. CDR3 length: 17 amino acids. The CDR3 protein is CATSRVGEGSSNQPQHF. The DNA for the CDR3 is TGTGCCACCAGCAGAGTGGGGGAGGGAAGTAGCAATCAGCCCCAGCATTTT.

This sequence joins TRBV7-8 and TRBJ2-1, with 13 bases fitting TRBD2. V shed 5 bases, J shed 10 bases, and the junction held 11 bases outside the gene matches. This CDR3 is built from 16 residues. Germline lookup yields CDR1 SGHVS and CDR2 FQNEAQ. CDR3 sequence: CASSATSGGTLAEQFF. CDR3 bases: TGTGCCAGCAGCGCGACTAGCGGGGGGACTCTAGCGGAGCAGTTCTTC. The variable domain in full, with the rest retrieved from reference TRBV7-8 and TRBJ2-1, is GAGVSQSPRYKVAKRGQDVALRCDPISGHVSLFWYQQALGQGPEFLTYFQNEAQLDKSGLPSDRFFAERPEGSVSTLKIQRTQQEDSAVYLCASSATSGGTLAEQFFGPGTRLTVL.

This chain connects TRBV27 to TRBJ1-2, with 10 bases that match TRBD1. Germline-derived CDR1 and CDR2 are MNHEY and SMNVEV (reference sequence). The V and J ends lost 5 bases and 0 bases, in that order; junction bases with no gene match: 9. This CDR3 has 17 residues. This CDR3 reads CASSGRDRGVANYGYTF. Here the CDR3 DNA reads TGTGCCAGCAGTGGACGGGACAGGGGAGTAGCTAACTATGGCTACACCTTC.

V is TRBV7-9 and J is TRBJ2-7; 8 bases fit TRBD2. CDR1 is SEHNR, CDR2 FQNEAQ, per germline (reference sequence). There are 16 residues in the CDR3. Trimming at V came to 5 bases and at J to 0 bases, leaving 9 bases not matched to a gene. CDR3 coding DNA: TGTGCCAGCAGCCGAACACTAGCGGCCAGCTCCTACGAGCAGTACTTC. The encoded protein is CASSRTLAASSYEQYF.

The chain carries TRBV7-2 and TRBJ1-2, with 10 bases that match TRBD1. The length of the CDR3 is 15 residues. The V segment lost 5 bases and the J segment 5 bases; nucleotides outside the gene matches: 8. The germline gives CDR1 SGHTA, CDR2 FQGNSA. The CDR3 sequence is CASSPSGTGAYGYTF. CDR3 DNA: TGTGCCAGCAGCCCCTCGGGGACAGGGGCTTATGGCTACACCTTC.

The chain joins TRBV6-5 to TRBJ2-7; a weak D match, TRBD2 (6 bases). Deletions cut 8 bases from V and 3 bases from J, with 8 bases between. Germline lookup yields CDR1 MNHEY and CDR2 SVGAGI. This CDR3 region has 11 residues. The CDR3 protein is CASEEGYEQYF. In DNA, the CDR3 is TGTGCCAGCGAGGAGGGCTACGAGCAGTACTTC.

The chain carries TRBV27 and TRBJ2-1, with 8 bases fitting TRBD2. Unmatched junction bases numbered 9, after V lost 5 bases and J lost 0 bases. This CDR3 has 17 amino acids. Germline CDR1 is MNHEY and CDR2 is SMNVEV (reference sequence). Here the CDR3 reads CASSPHRGGTSYNEQFF. For the CDR3, the DNA is TGTGCCAGCAGTCCCCACCGGGGGGGGACCTCCTACAATGAGCAGTTCTTC.

The chain carries TRBV28 and TRBJ1-5, with 9 bases that match TRBD1. Germline values: CDR1 MDHEN, CDR2 SYDVKM. V dropped 3 bases and J dropped 5; count of bases not matched to a gene: 2. The CDR3 length is 14 residues. CDR3 sequence: CASSLGQGDQPQHF. The DNA of the CDR3 is TGTGCCAGCAGTTTGGGACAGGGAGATCAGCCCCAGCATTTT.

This chain uses TRBV11-2 with TRBJ2-3; perhaps TRBD2 as D (7 bases). The CDR3 totals 16 residues. V was cut by 3 bases and J by 5 bases, with 18 bases left in between. Germline V lookup: CDR1 SGHAT, CDR2 FQNNGV. CDR3 amino acids: CASSLERGGPGDTQYF. For the CDR3, the DNA is TGTGCCAGCAGCTTGGAGAGGGGGGGGCCTGGAGATACGCAGTATTTT.

This clone appeared a few times. The V and J genes are TRBV6-4 and TRBJ2-1, with TRBD2 matching over 13 bases. CDR3 size: 17 residues. Germline assignment: CDR1 MRHNA and CDR2 SNTAGT. The junction had 10 bases not matched to a gene; V was cut back by 3 bases and J by 8 bases. The CDR3 protein is CASSDWDGTSGVHEQFF. The CDR3 coding sequence is TGTGCCAGCAGTGATTGGGACGGGACTAGCGGGGTCCATGAGCAGTTCTTC.

This chain joins TRBV27 and TRBJ1-2, with D possibly matching TRBD1 (6 bases). Germline CDR1 MNHEY, CDR2 SMNVEV (reference sequence). The V and J ends lost 2 bases and 8 bases respectively, with 9 bases between them. This CDR3 has 12 amino acids. CDR3 protein: CASSLTGLGYTF. The CDR3 coding sequence is TGTGCCAGCAGTTTAACAGGGTTAGGCTACACCTTC.

The chain carries TRBV13 and TRBJ1-1; tentatively, D is TRBD1 (5 bases). The germline V gene encodes CDR1 PRHDT and CDR2 FYEKMQ (reference sequence). Trimming shortened V by 1 base and J by 5 bases, and 11 bases separated the two germline ends. The CDR3 consists of 14 residues. The CDR3 nucleotides are TGTGCCAGCAGCTTAGAGGCAGGGTCAACTGAAGCTTTCTTT. Protein sequence: CASSLEAGSTEAFF.

This clone was counted only a few times. This chain joins TRBV13 and TRBJ2-7; the match to TRBD2 covers 7 bases. Unmatched junction bases numbered 2, after V lost 2 bases and J lost 1 base. The CDR3 consists of 14 residues. Germline V gene sequence: CDR1 PRHDT, CDR2 FYEKMQ (reference sequence). The CDR3 coding sequence is TGTGCCAGCAGCTTAAGCGGGGAATCCTACGAGCAGTACTTC. Protein: CASSLSGESYEQYF.

The chain couples TRBV7-9 to TRBJ2-7; TRBD1 might be the D (7 bases). Trimming removed 5 bases from V and 0 bases from J, with 17 bases in between. The germline V gene encodes CDR1 SEHNR and CDR2 FQNEAQ (reference sequence). The CDR3 runs 16 residues. The CDR3 is CASSHAGQRFSYEQYF. The CDR3 DNA follows: TGTGCCAGCAGCCACGCGGGACAGCGTTTCTCCTACGAGCAGTACTTC. Variable domain in full (rest from reference TRBV7-9 and TRBJ2-7): DTGVSQNPRHKITKRGQNVTFRCDPISEHNRLYWYRQTLGQGPEFLTYFQNEAQLEKSRLLSDRFSAERPKGSFSTLEIQRTEQGDSAMYLCASSHAGQRFSYEQYFGPGTRLTVT.

In this sample, this clone turned up a few times. The chain links TRBV14 to TRBJ2-7; no definite D call. Per germline, CDR1 SGHDN and CDR2 FVKESK. Deletions cut 1 base from V and 2 bases from J, with 9 bases between. This CDR3 region has 14 residues. The CDR3 nucleotides are TGTGCCAGCAGCCAAGTTGATGGGCCCTACGAGCAGTACTTC. It encodes CASSQVDGPYEQYF.

CDR3 coding DNA: TGTGCCAGCAGCGTTACTAGCGGGGGATCCAATGAGCAGTTCTTC. Translation: CASSVTSGGSNEQFF. J is TRBJ2-1 and V is TRBV7-8, with 11 bases fitting TRBD2. The CDR3 has 15 residues. Trimming at V came to 5 bases and at J to 6 bases, leaving 6 bases not matched to a gene. The V gene's germline CDR1 is SGHVS and CDR2 FQNEAQ.

This sequence joins TRBV4-2 and TRBJ2-7; TRBD2 matches 13 bases. The length of the CDR3 is 16 residues. The V gene's germline CDR1 is LGHNA and CDR2 YNFKEQ. V lost 3 bases to trimming and J lost 7 bases; unmatched junction nucleotides: 9. The CDR3, as DNA: TGTGCCAGCAGCCAGGAAACTAGCGGGGGGGCCGGTGAGCAGTACTTC. It encodes CASSQETSGGAGEQYF.

The rearrangement links TRBV11-2 to TRBJ2-5, with 9 bases that match TRBD2. CDR1 and CDR2 from the germline V gene are SGHAT and FQNNGV. CDR3 length: 17 residues. With 4 bases clipped from V and 1 base from J, the junction kept 10 bases outside the gene matches. As DNA, the CDR3 is TGTGCCAGCAGCTATAGTCGTCTAGCGGGGCCCCAAGAGACCCAGTACTTC. Protein product: CASSYSRLAGPQETQYF. The full variable domain, rest sourced from reference TRBV11-2 and TRBJ2-5, is EAGVAQSPRYKIIEKRQSVAFWCNPISGHATLYWYQQILGQGPKLLIQFQNNGVVDDSQLPKDRFSAERLKGVDSTLKIQPAKLEDSAVYLCASSYSRLAGPQETQYFGPGTRLLVL.

DNA of the CDR3: TGTGCCAGCAGTCCATACGAAACTACAGGGGATGGCTACACCTTC. Translated, it gives CASSPYETTGDGYTF. The V and J genes are TRBV6-5 and TRBJ1-2, with 7 bases that match TRBD1. The CDR3 loop spans 15 amino acids. The germline CDR1 and CDR2 sequences are MNHEY and SVGAGI. Trimming at V came to 5 bases and at J to 6 bases, leaving 12 bases not matched to a gene.

This chain uses TRBV15 with TRBJ2-5; possible D gene TRBD1, 7 bases. Trimming took off 5 bases at V and 2 bases at J, with 36 bases between the two ends. Germline V gene data show CDR1 as LNHNV and CDR2 as YYDKDF (reference sequence). This CDR3 has 22 residues. CDR3 amino acids: CATSAGGRITASDSRGQETQYF. The CDR3, as DNA: TGTGCCACCAGCGCAGGGGGGCGAATCACGGCCTCGGACTCAAGAGGGCAAGAGACCCAGTACTTC.